This TCR beta chain stems from a study of TIL therapy for anti-PD-1-resistant metastatic lung cancer. Regarding time point: pre-treatment sample, taken before nivolumab and TIL therapy. The immunoSEQ assay was v3. Survey-level samples got 2 million to 2.5 million read pairs; deep-level samples got about 5-6 million. Profiling relied on immunoSEQ multiplex PCR, and the TCRdb table lists in-frame clones only, not all of them. The sample lists tens of thousands of clones, less than 85% occurring once. Germline V CDR1 and CDR2: LGHNA, YSLEER. V lost 2 bases and J lost 1, with 14 bases in between. The CDR3 runs 16 residues.

The input for sequencing was blood, taken at baseline. V gene TRBV4-3 combines with J gene TRBJ2-5; D is perhaps TRBD1 (6 bases). This TCR came from a person aged 25 to 85 with non-small cell lung cancer. CDR3 DNA sequence: TGCGCCAGCAGCCAAAATCATGGGACACCCCAAGAGACCCAGTACTTC. This translates into CASSQNHGTPQETQYF.